This T cell receptor (beta chain) was sequenced in a study of blood T cell repertoires in COVID-19. As for the study in general: Samples representing acute and convalescent COVID-19 were sourced from the United States, Italy and Spain. PBMCs, B-cell-depleted T cells, or T cells provided the cDNA or gDNA that made up the material.

Authors' processing steps: Amplification of reference gene primers provided the estimated nucleated cell counts. Sequencing was performed with immunoSEQ multiplex PCR; in TCRdb, only in-frame clones are kept and a portion is missing. D and trimming were read from the DNA, whereas the V and J calls and clone size are those reported in that table. The sample shows about 190,000 clones, roughly nine tenths of them seen only once. Per germline, CDR1 LNHDA and CDR2 SQIVND (reference sequence). Trimming stripped 6 bases from V and 0 bases from J, with 12 bases between. The CDR3 sequence is 15 residues long.

The TCR comes from a man aged 25 to 40 with acute or convalescent COVID-19. Sample: peripheral blood. The chain has TRBV19 and TRBJ2-1; D is unresolved. The CDR3: CASRYGLSSYNEQFF. The CDR3 DNA reads as TGTGCCAGTAGATATGGCTTAAGCTCCTACAATGAGCAGTTCTTC.